This paragraph covers one T cell receptor (beta chain) sequence. The data were taken from a study of human versus mouse CDR3 diversity and MHC coevolution. The CDR3 runs to 19 residues. The V and J ends lost 3 bases and 0 bases, in that order; junction bases with no gene match: 12. The V gene's germline CDR1 is SGDLS and CDR2 YYNGEE. The method was immunoSEQ multiplex PCR; TCRdb's version includes in-frame clones alone and lacks a portion of them. In the table there are tens of thousands of clones, approximately 94% of which are singletons. V usage is TRBV9 and J usage is TRBJ2-1; TRBD1 agrees at 10 bases. Sequenced input: naive CD4+ T cells from blood. The subset: CD45RO-negative CD62L-positive naive CD4 T cells. The clonotype comes from a person aged 55 to 75 in good health. Written as DNA, the CDR3 is TGTGCCAGCAGCGCCGACAGGGGGCCCACATTTACCTCCTACAATGAGCAGTTCTTC. It encodes CASSADRGPTFTSYNEQFF. The variable domain in full, completed from reference TRBV9 and TRBJ2-1, reads DSGVTQTPKHLITATGQRVTLRCSPRSGDLSVYWYQQSLDQGLQFLIQYYNGEERAKGNILERFSAQQFPDLHSELNLSSLELGDSALYFCASSADRGPTFTSYNEQFFGPGTRLTVL.